The clone carrying this TCR beta chain was observed a handful of times. The germline V gene has CDR1 ENHRY and CDR2 SYGVKD. The CDR3 runs 14 residues. The V and J ends lost 3 bases and 5 bases, in that order; junction bases with no gene match: 6. Using its own MiXCR run on the 5' RACE reads, TCRdb lists one record per CDR3 protein. The data contain 500,000 to 550,000 distinct CDR3 sequences, approximately 20% of them singletons. The sample comes from a study of identical twins. These same records also appear under a second study, on yellow fever vaccine responses in identical twins.

This rearrangement joins TRBV10-3 to TRBJ2-5; 7 positions match TRBD2. The receptor comes from a woman aged 18-29 years in good health. The sample consisted of CD4+ T cells sorted from blood. The CDR3 region is CAISEGVGGETQYF. The CDR3 nucleotides read TGTGCCATCAGTGAAGGGGTGGGAGGGGAGACCCAGTACTTC.